One sample yielded the 26 T cell receptor beta chains listed below, sequenced in a study of blood T cell dynamics during melanoma immunotherapy. The protocol was immunoSEQ multiplex PCR, while the TCRdb copy is restricted to in-frame clones and leaves out a portion. The sample has 10,000 to 12,000 clones; more than 70% are singletons. As to time point: week 3, after first cycle of checkpoint inhibitor. This specimen was blood, taken from a patient treated with checkpoint blockade. All receptors come from a human donor with melanoma.

This chain connects TRBV2 to TRBJ1-1; no firm D call. The germline V and J ends were trimmed by 4 bases and 8 bases, with 14 bases remaining between them. This CDR3 has 13 residues. The germline gives CDR1 SNHLY, CDR2 FYNNEI. The CDR3 loop is CASSVLNLGEAFF. CDR3 nucleotides: TGTGCCAGCAGTGTACTCAATCTAGGAGAAGCTTTCTTT.

This clone was detected only a few times. The V call is TRBV4-1, the J call TRBJ2-1; D perhaps matches TRBD1 (6 bases). CDR1 MGHRA and CDR2 YSYEKL come from the germline V gene. The CDR3 consists of 16 residues. V dropped 4 bases and J dropped 8 bases, with 21 bases sitting between them. This CDR3 reads CASSLGYQRQADEQFF. The CDR3 region has the DNA TGCGCCAGCAGCCTGGGATACCAGAGACAGGCCGATGAGCAGTTCTTC.

A few counts support this clone. The chain joins TRBV25-1 to TRBJ1-1; D remains ambiguous. Germline V gene lookup returns CDR1 MGHDK and CDR2 SYGVNS. The CDR3 totals 13 residues. Trimming took off 2 bases at V and 1 base at J, with 5 bases between the two ends. The chain's CDR3 is CASSERWNTEAFF. The CDR3 DNA follows: TGTGCCAGCAGTGAACGGTGGAACACTGAAGCTTTCTTT.

The chain joins TRBV6-5 to TRBJ1-1; 8 bases fit TRBD1. Germline values: CDR1 MNHEY, CDR2 SVGAGI. CDR3 length: 14 amino acids. Trimming at V came to 6 bases and at J to 7 bases, leaving 10 bases not matched to a gene. This CDR3 reads CASSFTGGRYEAFF. In nucleotides, the CDR3 is TGTGCCAGCAGCTTCACAGGGGGGCGCTATGAAGCTTTCTTT.

The V call is TRBV4-3, the J call TRBJ1-1; D remains ambiguous. CDR3 length equals 13 residues. The V gene lost 1 base and the J gene lost 1 base, with 4 bases spanning the gap. The germline V gene encodes CDR1 LGHNA and CDR2 YSLEER. CDR3 in amino acids: CASSQGPNTEAFF. The DNA for the CDR3 is TGCGCCAGCAGCCAAGGCCCGAACACTGAAGCTTTCTTT.

The V gene is TRBV9, the J gene TRBJ1-3, with TRBD1 identical over 9 bases. The CDR3 length is 18 residues. In germline, CDR1 is SGDLS, CDR2 YYNGEE. V was pared by 2 bases and J by 1 base, with 10 bases of the junction left unmatched. The CDR3 nucleotides are TGTGCCAGCAGCGTTGAGCCGGGACAGGGTTATTCTGGAAACACCATATATTTT. This gives the protein CASSVEPGQGYSGNTIYF.

This rearrangement joins TRBV20-1 to TRBJ2-1; no clear D gene. V gave up 4 bases and J gave up 5 bases, with 6 bases separating them. The CDR3 runs to 11 residues. Looked up from germline, CDR1 is DFQATT and CDR2 is SNEGSKA (reference sequence). CDR3 DNA: TGCAGTGCTAATCGGGACAATGAGCAGTTCTTC. It translates to CSANRDNEQFF.

The J gene is TRBJ1-5, the V gene TRBV5-5; no reliable D call. The CDR3 loop spans 15 amino acids. CDR1 and CDR2 (germline): SGHKS, YYEKEE (reference sequence). V was trimmed by 0 bases and J by 7 bases, leaving 14 bases between them. As DNA, the CDR3 is TGTGCCAGCAGCTTGGTAGAGACTACGGCGCAGCCCCAGCATTTT. Its protein product is CASSLVETTAQPQHF.

This chain links TRBV27 with TRBJ1-4; unclear D gene. The V and J ends lost 5 bases and 9 bases respectively, with 10 bases between them. Germline CDR1 reads MNHEY; CDR2 reads SMNVEV (reference sequence). This CDR3 region has 12 residues. The CDR3 here is CASSANRQKLFF. CDR3 in DNA: TGTGCCAGCAGTGCTAACCGCCAAAAACTGTTTTTT.

The V gene is TRBV4-1, the J gene TRBJ1-2; 8 bases map to TRBD1. Looked up from germline, CDR1 is MGHRA and CDR2 is YSYEKL. This CDR3 contains 14 residues. Trimming at V came to 4 bases and at J to 6 bases, leaving 7 bases not matched to a gene. The CDR3 DNA reads as TGCGCCAGCAGCCTGCGACGGACAGGGAATGGCTACACCTTC. Translating it yields CASSLRRTGNGYTF.

In this sample, this clone turned up once. The chain employs TRBV28 and TRBJ1-6; tentative D call: TRBD1 (5 bases). Per germline, CDR1 MDHEN and CDR2 SYDVKM. V lost 7 bases, J lost 6 bases, and 19 bases lay in between. The CDR3 runs 16 residues. The CDR3 DNA is TGTGCCAGCAACCGGGGCACAGGTGACCTTAATTCACCCCTCCACTTT. It translates to CASNRGTGDLNSPLHF.

The rearrangement uses TRBV30 and TRBJ2-1, with D perhaps TRBD2 (6 bases). The germline CDR1 and CDR2 sequences are GTSNPN and SVGIG (reference sequence). Between the trimmed V and J ends, which lost 5 bases and 6 bases, there was a span of 14 bases. The CDR3 spans 13 residues. DNA for the CDR3: TGTGCCTGGCGGAGAGATAGCGGCAATGAGCAGTTCTTC. Its translation: CAWRRDSGNEQFF.

This chain joins TRBV18 and TRBJ1-2; 9 nucleotides match TRBD1. The CDR3 sequence is 16 residues long. V shed 4 bases and J 7 bases; nucleotides not matched to a gene: 13. Germline values: CDR1 KGHSH, CDR2 LQKENI. The CDR3 is CASSQSQQGAGVGYTF. CDR3 DNA: TGTGCCAGCTCACAAAGCCAACAGGGGGCCGGAGTTGGCTACACCTTC.

This clone was counted a few times. The rearrangement links TRBV2 to TRBJ1-2; TRBD1 agrees at 9 bases. Germline CDR1 reads SNHLY; CDR2 reads FYNNEI. The CDR3 totals 13 residues. The trim removed 6 bases at V and 7 bases at J, leaving 6 bases unmatched. CDR3 sequence reads: CASRQDRGRGYTF. The CDR3 DNA sequence: TGTGCCAGCAGGCAGGACAGGGGACGTGGCTACACCTTC.

This chain links TRBV7-3 with TRBJ1-4; 7 bases fit TRBD1. The CDR3 is 15 residues long. Germline V gives CDR1 SGHTA, CDR2 FQGTGA. The V segment lost 5 bases and the J segment 8 bases; nucleotides outside the gene matches: 11. The DNA for the CDR3 is TGTGCCAGCAGCCCCCAAGGGGGCTTAGGCGAAAAACTGTTTTTT. It specifies CASSPQGGLGEKLFF.

The CDR3 sequence is CASSTPGQGTPGELFF. In DNA, the CDR3 is TGTGCCAGCAGCACCCCGGGACAGGGGACCCCCGGGGAGCTGTTTTTT. J is TRBJ2-2 and V is TRBV21-1; the DNA was not used to check the table's D call, TRBD1. TRBV21-1 is annotated as a pseudogene. This CDR3 contains 16 residues.

The chain couples TRBV27 to TRBJ2-3; D is unresolved. The CDR3 is made up of 14 amino acids. The ends were cut back, 2 bases at V and 5 bases at J, with 11 bases in the middle. The germline V gene encodes CDR1 MNHEY and CDR2 SMNVEV (reference sequence). Here the CDR3 DNA reads TGTGCCAGCAGTTTACAAGCCGCGCTAGATACGCAGTATTTT. Amino acids: CASSLQAALDTQYF.

This clone has only a few counts. The chain links TRBV9 to TRBJ1-1; tentatively, D is TRBD1 (5 bases). The germline gives CDR1 SGDLS, CDR2 YYNGEE. CDR3 length: 15 amino acids. Trimming shortened V by 0 bases and J by 7 bases, and 16 bases separated the two germline ends. CDR3 DNA sequence: TGTGCCAGCAGCGTAGATGGCAGGGAAAGTTTTGAAGCTTTCTTT. Protein: CASSVDGRESFEAFF.

The CDR3 sequence: CASSLWASGGVVDTQYF. The CDR3 DNA is TGTGCCAGCAGTTTATGGGCTAGCGGGGGGGTCGTAGATACGCAGTATTTT. The rearrangement joins TRBV27 to TRBJ2-3, with TRBD2 matching over 12 bases. Germline trimming cut 1 base from V and 5 bases from J; bases unmatched to any gene: 7. The CDR3 totals 17 residues. Germline CDR1 reads MNHEY; CDR2 reads SMNVEV (reference sequence).

V and J are TRBV12-5 and TRBJ2-6, with D hard to call. The CDR3 has 18 amino acids. The V end lost 4 bases, the J end lost 0 bases, and 16 bases lay between the germline ends. CDR1 LGHNT and CDR2 FRNRAP come from the germline V gene. The CDR3 reads CASGYLVQNLSGANVLTF. Written as DNA, the CDR3 is TGTGCTAGTGGTTATCTCGTACAGAACCTCTCTGGGGCCAACGTCCTGACTTTC.

In its sample, this clone was seen a few times. The V gene is TRBV14, the J gene TRBJ1-2, with D perhaps TRBD1 (6 bases). The CDR3 contains 17 residues. Per the germline V gene, CDR1 is SGHDN and CDR2 is FVKESK. Trimming left V 4 bases short and J 1 base short, with 19 bases between. This chain's CDR3 is CASSRRFIQGSNYGYTF. The CDR3 nucleotides read TGTGCCAGCAGCCGCCGGTTTATCCAGGGGAGTAACTATGGCTACACCTTC. The complete variable domain, with remaining parts taken from reference TRBV14 and TRBJ1-2, reads EAGVTQFPSHSVIEKGQTVTLRCDPISGHDNLYWYRRVMGKEIKFLLHFVKESKQDESGMPNNRFLAERTGGTYSTLKVQPAELEDSGVYFCASSRRFIQGSNYGYTFGSGTRLTVV.

V is TRBV5-4 and J is TRBJ1-2; no reliable D call. The CDR3 totals 15 residues. The V end lost 0 bases, the J end lost 3 bases, and 12 bases lay between the germline ends. Per germline, CDR1 SGHNT and CDR2 YYREEE (reference sequence). The CDR3 nucleotides are TGTGCCAGCAGCTTGGGGGTGGGCAACCACTATGGCTACACCTTC. Amino acid sequence: CASSLGVGNHYGYTF.

The rearrangement uses TRBV14 and TRBJ1-1; D may be TRBD1 (5 bases). The germline V gene encodes CDR1 SGHDN and CDR2 FVKESK. This CDR3 is built from 14 residues. V was clipped by 1 base and J by 4 bases, with 10 bases between them. In DNA form, the CDR3 reads TGTGCCAGCAGCCAAGTTTCGGGGGTCACTGAAGCTTTCTTT. Translating it yields CASSQVSGVTEAFF.

The DNA of the CDR3 is TGTGCCAGCAGCCGGGCGCGAGACAATCAGCCCCAGCATTTT. Translating it yields CASSRARDNQPQHF. V is TRBV7-2 and J is TRBJ1-5; no definite D call. Trimming pared 5 bases from V and 3 bases from J, leaving 11 bases between. Germline V gene sequence: CDR1 SGHTA, CDR2 FQGNSA. The CDR3 length is 14 residues.

CDR3 nucleotides: TGTGCCTCACTGGAAGGGTCCCTTAGCAATCAGCCCCAGCATTTT. Translating it yields CASLEGSLSNQPQHF. The genes are TRBV6-1 and TRBJ1-5, with D uncertain. Germline CDR1 is MNHNS and CDR2 is SASEGT. CDR3 length: 15 amino acids. V was pared by 11 bases and J by 0 bases, with 17 bases between.

The chain recombines TRBV11-3 with TRBJ2-5, with 9 bases that match TRBD1. After removal of 4 bases from V and 3 bases from J, the junction contained 6 bases not matched to a gene. The CDR3 totals 15 residues. Germline V gene sequence: CDR1 SGHNT, CDR2 YENEEA. The CDR3 region is CASSSTWTGEETQYF. The CDR3, as DNA: TGTGCCAGCAGCTCGACTTGGACAGGGGAAGAGACCCAGTACTTC.